The 5 T cell receptor beta chains presented below share a single source sample, sequenced in a study of shared clonotypes between healthy human individuals. Produced via immunoSEQ multiplex PCR; TCRdb's table is partial and in-frame only. Among hundreds of thousands of clones listed, 60% to 75% were seen once. Sequencing used memory CD4+ T cells sorted from blood. The subset denotes: CD45RA-negative fraction. All receptors derive from a woman in her 30s in good health.

This clone came up a few times. Additional DNA sequences in this sample encode the identical CDR3. This CDR3 is CASSLGQQETQYF. The CDR3 DNA follows: TGTGCCAGCAGCTTAGGGCAGCAAGAGACCCAGTACTTC. The chain combines TRBV11-3 with TRBJ2-5, with D unresolved. This CDR3 has 13 residues. The germline V gene has CDR1 SGHNT and CDR2 YENEEA. Trimming pared 1 base from V and 2 bases from J, leaving 5 bases between.

The chain links TRBV7-9 to TRBJ2-5, with a weak D call TRBD2 (6 bases). Germline V gene lookup returns CDR1 SEHNR and CDR2 FQNEAQ (reference sequence). There are 14 residues in the CDR3. V gave up 1 base and J gave up 5 bases, with 11 bases separating them. CDR3 DNA sequence: TGTGCCAGCAGCTTAGACGCGGGGTTGGAGACCCAGTACTTC. Its protein is CASSLDAGLETQYF.

This clone was recorded a few times. The sample carries other DNA sequences with the same CDR3. The rearrangement joins TRBV6-5 to TRBJ2-7; unclear D gene. This CDR3 has 14 residues. Germline CDR1 and CDR2: MNHEY and SVGAGI. The V end lost 6 bases, the J end lost 0 bases, and 12 bases lay between the germline ends. CDR3: CASSPALDSYEQYF. CDR3 sequence (DNA): TGTGCCAGCAGCCCGGCCTTAGACTCCTACGAGCAGTACTTC.

This clone was seen once. The chain links TRBV2 to TRBJ2-4, with TRBD2 identical over 11 bases. The germline CDR1 and CDR2 sequences are SNHLY and FYNNEI. Trimming cost V 3 bases and J 3 bases; bases outside gene matches: 10. The CDR3 covers 18 residues. The CDR3 loop is CASSEFSGRAGGKNIQYF. The CDR3 DNA is TGTGCCAGCAGTGAGTTTAGCGGGAGGGCCGGGGGCAAAAACATTCAGTACTTC.

The table lists this clone with many counts. The V and J genes are TRBV7-2 and TRBJ2-7; 7 positions agree with TRBD2. This CDR3 spans 14 amino acids. V was pared by 5 bases and J by 3 bases, with 7 bases of the junction left unmatched. Germline CDR1 is SGHTA and CDR2 is FQGNSA. CDR3 in DNA: TGTGCCAGCAGCGGAAGCGGGATCAACTACGAGCAGTACTTC. Amino acid sequence: CASSGSGINYEQYF.